This T cell receptor beta chain was captured by sequencing in a study of graft-versus-host responses after intestinal transplantation. In the study overall: Anti-thymocyte globulin induction, then tacrolimus and steroids for about three years, went to all recipients. General observations from the study: GvH clones occurred in recipient marrow; some first appeared in ileum or blood.

Each mixed lymphocyte reaction held 200,000 CFSE-labeled responders and 200,000 irradiated violet-dye-labeled stimulators. Measured with immunoSEQ multiplex PCR; TCRdb has only the in-frame clones, and not every one. The table shows tens of thousands of clones, with 33% occurring only once. Germline CDR1 SGHKS, CDR2 YYEKEE (reference sequence). The CDR3 is 15 residues long. V lost 4 bases, J lost 1 base, and 12 bases lay in between. The chain is built from TRBV5-5 and TRBJ2-1; no clear D gene. The input for sequencing was alloreactive CD8+ T cells from a mixed lymphocyte reaction culture, taken before intestinal transplant. Sample subset: CFSE-low proliferating T cells sorted from roughly 6-day pre-transplant mixed lymphocyte reaction (GvH or HvG direction). The TCR sequence derives from a human patient who received an intestinal transplant. The CDR3 protein is CASSPFYMSYNEQFF. CDR3 bases: TGTGCCAGCAGCCCCTTCTATATGTCCTACAATGAGCAGTTCTTC.